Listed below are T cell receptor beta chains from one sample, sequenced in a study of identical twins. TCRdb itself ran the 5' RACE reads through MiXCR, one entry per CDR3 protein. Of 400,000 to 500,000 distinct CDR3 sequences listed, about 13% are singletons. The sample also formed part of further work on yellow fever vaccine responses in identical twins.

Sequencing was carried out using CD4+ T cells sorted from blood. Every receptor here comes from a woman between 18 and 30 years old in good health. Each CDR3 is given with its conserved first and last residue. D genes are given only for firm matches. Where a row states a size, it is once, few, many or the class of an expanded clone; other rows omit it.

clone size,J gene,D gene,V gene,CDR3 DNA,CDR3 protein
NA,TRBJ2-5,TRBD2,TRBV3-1,TGTGCCAGCAGCCGTAGCGGGGGCGACTTCGGGACCCAGTACTTC,CASSRSGGDFGTQYF
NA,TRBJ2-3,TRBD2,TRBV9,TGTGCCAGCAGCGCCTCCGGGACTAGCAAGGATACGCAGTATTTT,CASSASGTSKDTQYF
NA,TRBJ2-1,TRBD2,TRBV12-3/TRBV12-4,TGTGCCAGCATCGACCCGTCCCCGCTACTAGCGGGAAAGGAATATGAGCAGTTCTTC,CASIDPSPLLAGKEYEQFF
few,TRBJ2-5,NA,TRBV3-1,TGTGCCAGCAGCACCAGGGGTCGAGAGACCCAGTACTTC,CASSTRGRETQYF
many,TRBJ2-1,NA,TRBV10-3,TGTGCCATCAGTGCATATGGGCCGCATGAGCAGTTCTTC,CAISAYGPHEQFF
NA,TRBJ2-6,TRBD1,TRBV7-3,TGTGCCAGCAGCCACCGGGACAGGGACTCTGGGGCCAACGTCCTGACTTTC,CASSHRDRDSGANVLTF
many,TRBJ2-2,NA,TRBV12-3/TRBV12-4,TGTGCCAGCGGGGCTGTATCCGGGGAGCTGTTTTTT,CASGAVSGELFF
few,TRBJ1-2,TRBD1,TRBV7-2,TGTGCCAGCAGCCACGGGACAGGGGATGGCTACACCTTC,CASSHGTGDGYTF
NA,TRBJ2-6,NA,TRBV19,TGTGCCAGTACCCCACCCCAAGGGTTTGGGGCCAACGTCCTGACTTTC,CASTPPQGFGANVLTF
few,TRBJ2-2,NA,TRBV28,TGTGCCAGCTTCGACCCACAAGGGGGGGACACCGGGGAGCTGTTTTTT,CASFDPQGGDTGELFF
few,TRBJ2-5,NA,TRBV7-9,TGTGCCAGCAGCTTCCGCCCCAGGGGTTCAGAAGAGACCCAGTACTTC,CASSFRPRGSEETQYF
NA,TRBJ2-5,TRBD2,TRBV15,TGTGCCACCAGTTCGGGGGGAGTTATGGAGACCCAGTACTTC,CATSSGGVMETQYF
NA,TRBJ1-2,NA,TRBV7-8,TGTGCCAGCAGCTTTAACAGGGATGATCTTTCGCTTGGCTACACCTTC,CASSFNRDDLSLGYTF
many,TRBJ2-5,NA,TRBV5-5,TGTGCCAGCAGCTCTAGGGGCAGCAGCCAAGAGACCCAGTACTTC,CASSSRGSSQETQYF
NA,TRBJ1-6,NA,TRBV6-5,TGTGCCAGCCGGGTCTCCGATTCACCCCTCCACTTT,CASRVSDSPLHF
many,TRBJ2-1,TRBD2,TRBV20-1,TGCAGTGCTAGACGAAACCGAGCGGGGGGGGAGGCTCTTCCCAATGAGCAGTTCTTC,CSARRNRAGGEALPNEQFF
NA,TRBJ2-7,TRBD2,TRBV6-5,TGTGCCAGCGGCTTGACGGGGGGCGAGCAGTACTTC,CASGLTGGEQYF
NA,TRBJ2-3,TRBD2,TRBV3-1,TGTGCCAGCAGCCATTATAGCGGGGGAGGAGATACGCAGTATTTT,CASSHYSGGGDTQYF
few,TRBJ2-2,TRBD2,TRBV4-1,TGCGCCAGCAGAAAACTAGCGGGAGGATATGGCGGGGAGCTGTTTTTT,CASRKLAGGYGGELFF
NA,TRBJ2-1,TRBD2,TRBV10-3,TGTGCCATCACCAGGACTAGCGGTTACAATGAGCAGTTCTTC,CAITRTSGYNEQFF
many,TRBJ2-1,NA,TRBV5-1,TGCGCCAGCACCCGAAAAGTGGGCATCGATGAGCAGTTCTTC,CASTRKVGIDEQFF
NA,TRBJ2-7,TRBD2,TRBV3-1,TGTGCCAGCAGCCAGGCCGGGACTAGTGACGAGCAGTACTTC,CASSQAGTSDEQYF
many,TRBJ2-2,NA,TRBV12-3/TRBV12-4,TGTGCCAGCCCTGCGGCCGGGAACACCGGGGAGCTGTTTTTT,CASPAAGNTGELFF
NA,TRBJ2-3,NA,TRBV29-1,TGCAGCGTTGCGTCAGGCACAGATACGCAGTATTTT,CSVASGTDTQYF
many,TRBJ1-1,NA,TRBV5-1,TGTGCCAGCAGCTTAGAGGCAGGGAACACTGAAGCTTTCTTT,CASSLEAGNTEAFF
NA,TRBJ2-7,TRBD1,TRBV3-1,TGTGCCAGCAGTCAGGGACAGGTTGTTAGCGAGCAGTACTTC,CASSQGQVVSEQYF
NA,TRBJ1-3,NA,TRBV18,TGTGCCAGCGCCGAGGACCAAACCGGAAACACCATATATTTT,CASAEDQTGNTIYF
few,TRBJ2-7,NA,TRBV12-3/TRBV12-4,TGTGCCAGCAGTCCACATGGGGTTGGAGGCGAGCAGTACTTC,CASSPHGVGGEQYF
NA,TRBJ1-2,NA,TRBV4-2,TGTGCCAGCAGCCAAATAACCGGGACAAAGCTTAACTATGGCTACACCTTC,CASSQITGTKLNYGYTF
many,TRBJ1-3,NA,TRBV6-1,TGTGCCAGCCGCAACCTTATTAGGGGAAACACCATATATTTT,CASRNLIRGNTIYF
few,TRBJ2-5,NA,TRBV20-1,TGCAGTGCTAGAGTTCGGGGGGCGGAGACCCAGTACTTC,CSARVRGAETQYF
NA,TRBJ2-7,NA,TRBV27,TGTGCCAGCAGGCCGGGGGGCCCCGACTACGAGCAGTACTTC,CASRPGGPDYEQYF
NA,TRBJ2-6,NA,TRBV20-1,TGCAGTGCTCCTTCCTCGAGTGGGGCCAACGTCCTGACTTTC,CSAPSSSGANVLTF
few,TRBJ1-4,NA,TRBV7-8,TGTGCCAGCAGCTTCGCTCGGACAGATAATGAAAAACTGTTTTTT,CASSFARTDNEKLFF
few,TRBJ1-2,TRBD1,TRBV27,TGTGCCAGCAGTTTAAGAGGACAGGGAACTAACTATGGCTACACCTTC,CASSLRGQGTNYGYTF
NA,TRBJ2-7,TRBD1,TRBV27,TGTGCCAGCAGCCGAACCGGGACAGGGGGAACCTACGAGCAGTACTTC,CASSRTGTGGTYEQYF
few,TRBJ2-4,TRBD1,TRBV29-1,TGCAGCGTTGAATGGGGACAGGGGGACATTCAGTACTTC,CSVEWGQGDIQYF
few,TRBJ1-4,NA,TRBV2,TGTGCCAGCAGTGCCCGAGACGGAGGGGAAAAACTGTTTTTT,CASSARDGGEKLFF
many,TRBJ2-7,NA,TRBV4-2,TGTGCCAGCAGCCAAGGTTTCGAGCAGTACTTC,CASSQGFEQYF
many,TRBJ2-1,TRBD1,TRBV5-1,TGCGCCAGCAGCGCAGGGACAGGGGCAAGCAATGAGCAGTTCTTC,CASSAGTGASNEQFF
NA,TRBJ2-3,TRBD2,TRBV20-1,TGCAGTGCTAGATATGGAGCGGGGAACACAGATACGCAGTATTTT,CSARYGAGNTDTQYF
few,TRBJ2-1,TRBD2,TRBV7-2,TGTGCCAGCAGCTTATTTGGGGGGGGAGATGAGCAGTTCTTC,CASSLFGGGDEQFF
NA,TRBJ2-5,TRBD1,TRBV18,TGTGCCAGCTCACCTTGGACAGGGCGTCAAGAGACCCAGTACTTC,CASSPWTGRQETQYF
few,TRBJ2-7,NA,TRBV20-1,TGCAGTGCTCCCATCACCTACGAGCAGTACTTC,CSAPITYEQYF
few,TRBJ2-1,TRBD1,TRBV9,TGTGCCAGCAGCGTAAGCGATAAGGGGACAGGGTGGTGGTTC,CASSVSDKGTGWWF
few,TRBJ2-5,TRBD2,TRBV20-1,TGCAGTGCCCACCCCGGGACTAGCGGGGCAGAGACCCAGTACTTC,CSAHPGTSGAETQYF
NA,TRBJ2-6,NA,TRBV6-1,TGTGCCAGCAGTCCGCGGGACTTTCATTCTGGGGCCAACGTCCTGACTTTC,CASSPRDFHSGANVLTF
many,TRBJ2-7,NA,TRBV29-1,TGCAGCGTTGAAAATCTCCAGGGTTACGAGCAGTACTTC,CSVENLQGYEQYF
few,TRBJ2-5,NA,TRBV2,TGTGCCAGCAGTGGACAGATGCAAGAGACCCAGTACTTC,CASSGQMQETQYF
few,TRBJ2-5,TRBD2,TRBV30,TGTGCCTGGAGTGTCCTAGCGGGGAGTCAAGAGACCCAGTACTTC,CAWSVLAGSQETQYF
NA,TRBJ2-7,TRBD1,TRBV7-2,TGTGCCAGCACCCAGGGCGACAGGGGACCCTACGAGCAGTACTTC,CASTQGDRGPYEQYF
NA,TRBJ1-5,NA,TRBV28,TGTGCCAGCAGTTTACTCACCCCGGGCGGGCAGCCCCAGCATTTT,CASSLLTPGGQPQHF
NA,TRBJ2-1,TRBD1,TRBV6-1,TGTGCCAGCAGTACCGGACAGGGGGTGGATGAGCAGTTCTTC,CASSTGQGVDEQFF
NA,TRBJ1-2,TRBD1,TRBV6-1,TGTGCCAGCAGTCTGGACAGGGTGGAGGGTGGCTACACCTTC,CASSLDRVEGGYTF
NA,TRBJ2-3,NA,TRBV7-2,TGTGCCAGCAGCTTATTCGAGAGCGGGACGCAGTATTTT,CASSLFESGTQYF
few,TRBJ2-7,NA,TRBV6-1,TGTGCCAGCACCACGGGGCAGGGGATTCGCGAGCAGTACTTC,CASTTGQGIREQYF
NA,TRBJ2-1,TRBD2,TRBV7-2,TGTGCCAGCAGTCTTCCTAGCGGGAGGGCCAATGAGCAGTTCTTC,CASSLPSGRANEQFF